The subject of this entry is one T cell receptor (beta chain). The data derive from a study of technical replicates of blood from a few donors. V was clipped by 5 bases and J by 2 bases; unmatched bases: 5. Germline assignment: CDR1 MNHNY and CDR2 SVGAGI (reference sequence). CDR3 length: 14 amino acids. Measured with immunoSEQ multiplex PCR; TCRdb has only the in-frame clones, and not every one. The sample records roughly 15,000 clones, 86% being singletons. This chain joins TRBV6-6 and TRBJ2-7; the match to TRBD2 covers 8 bases. The TCR was taken from a human donor in good health. The source material was PBMCs. CDR3 residues: CASSLSGRPYEQYF. CDR3 DNA: TGTGCCAGCAGTCTCAGCGGGAGACCCTACGAGCAGTACTTC.